The source of this T cell receptor (beta chain) is a study of T-cell reconstitution after alpha-beta-depleted transplantation in children. V gave up 2 bases and J gave up 3 bases, with 10 bases separating them. The germline V gene encodes CDR1 MGHDK and CDR2 SYGVNS. This CDR3 is built from 15 residues. There are many counts of this clonotype. The library targeted TCRbeta and was prepared with unique molecular identifiers. MiXCR was run by TCRdb on the PCR reads, yielding one entry per CDR3 protein. The repertoire has about 230,000 distinct CDR3 sequences, approximately 9.9% of them found once; the top ten carry approximately 5%.

The chain is built from TRBV25-1 and TRBJ2-2; D call uncertain. This sequence was found in a human donor who donated a stem cell graft to a child with SCID. The sequencing here drew on PBMCs from the stem cell graft donor, taken from the stem cell graft. This CDR3 is CASSENYRDTGELFF. DNA for the CDR3: TGTGCCAGCAGTGAAAATTATAGGGACACCGGGGAGCTGTTTTTT.